Each of the 20 T cell receptor beta chains below was sequenced from the same sample in a study of shared clonotypes between healthy human individuals. Produced via immunoSEQ multiplex PCR; TCRdb's table is partial and in-frame only. The sample lists roughly 810,000 clones, 90% to 98% occurring once. Naive CD8 populations comprised CD45RO-negative cells positively selected for CCR7, excluding terminally differentiated effector memory CD45RA+ cells. Sequenced: naive CD8+ T cells sorted from blood. The receptors were gathered from a man aged 25-45 years in good health.

Regarding this clone: The junction departs from the called germline gene at one end, perhaps through a read error. The chain carries TRBV6-1 and TRBJ2-5, with 11 bases identical to TRBD2. This CDR3 has 14 amino acids. CDR1 and CDR2 from the germline V gene are MNHNS and SASEGT. The CDR3 DNA follows: TGTGCCAGCAGTGTAGGGACTAGCGGCGAGACCCAGCACTTC. Residues: CASSVGTSGETQHF.

As regards this clone: The sample has other DNA sequences that encode this CDR3 too. The chain is built from TRBV9 and TRBJ2-7; TRBD1 agrees at 7 bases. CDR1 SGDLS and CDR2 YYNGEE come from the germline V gene. The CDR3 contains 12 residues. The V gene end was trimmed by 3 bases and the J gene end by 3 bases; junction bases not matched to a gene: 0. The CDR3 here is CASSGQGYEQYF. The CDR3 DNA reads TGTGCCAGCAGCGGACAGGGCTACGAGCAGTACTTC. Full variable domain (remainder filled in from reference TRBV9 and TRBJ2-7): DSGVTQTPKHLITATGQRVTLRCSPRSGDLSVYWYQQSLDQGLQFLIQYYNGEERAKGNILERFSAQQFPDLHSELNLSSLELGDSALYFCASSGQGYEQYFGPGTRLTVT.

The chain has TRBV9 and TRBJ2-6, with D tentatively TRBD1 (5 bases). The CDR3 is 19 amino acids. V was trimmed by 3 bases and J by 5 bases, leaving 24 bases between them. From germline, CDR1 is SGDLS and CDR2 YYNGEE. CDR3 bases: TGTGCCAGCAGCGCCGCTAGGATTCCACAGGATCCGCGGGCCAACGTCCTGACTTTC. Encoded protein: CASSAARIPQDPRANVLTF.

The chain couples TRBV27 to TRBJ1-5; D is unresolved. The CDR3 is made up of 14 amino acids. The V and J ends lost 6 bases and 0 bases respectively, with 9 bases between them. The germline V gene encodes CDR1 MNHEY and CDR2 SMNVEV (reference sequence). CDR3 sequence (DNA): TGTGCCAGCAGAACTTCAGATAGCAATCAGCCCCAGCATTTT. It translates to CASRTSDSNQPQHF.

The J gene is TRBJ2-2, the V gene TRBV9; D possibly corresponds to TRBD2 (5 bases). Trimming cost V 3 bases and J 6 bases, with 18 bases left between them. The CDR3 runs to 16 residues. Germline V gene data show CDR1 as SGDLS and CDR2 as YYNGEE. This chain's CDR3 is CASSAASLGWSGELFF. In DNA form, the CDR3 reads TGTGCCAGCAGCGCAGCTAGCCTAGGTTGGTCCGGGGAGCTGTTTTTT.

The chain is built from TRBV5-8 and TRBJ2-7, with TRBD1 as a possible D gene (6 bases). Trimming took 3 bases from V and 5 from J, leaving 18 bases between them. CDR3 length equals 15 residues. CDR1 is SGHTS, CDR2 YDEGEE, per germline. As DNA, the CDR3 is TGTGCCAGCAGCTCACAGGGTCTAACCTTCCACGAGCAGTACTTC. Translating gives CASSSQGLTFHEQYF.

The chain employs TRBV30 and TRBJ1-2; D remains ambiguous. Germline loops: CDR1 GTSNPN, CDR2 SVGIG (reference sequence). CDR3 length: 11 amino acids. The V gene lost 4 bases and the J gene lost 4 bases, with 7 bases spanning the gap. CDR3 protein: CAWIQSYGYTF. DNA of the CDR3: TGTGCCTGGATTCAGAGCTATGGCTACACCTTC.

CDR3 sequence reads: CASSHKTGLAGSYEQYF. Written as DNA, the CDR3 is TGTGCCAGCAGCCATAAGACTGGTCTAGCGGGCTCCTACGAGCAGTACTTC. The J gene is TRBJ2-7, the V gene TRBV7-8; 8 nucleotides line up with TRBD2. J lost 0 bases, V lost 5 bases, and 12 bases had no gene match. This CDR3 is 17 amino acids long. CDR1 and CDR2 (germline): SGHVS, FQNEAQ.

The chain joins TRBV15 to TRBJ2-1, with 7 bases fitting TRBD1. The V gene end was trimmed by 7 bases and the J gene end by 6 bases; junction bases not matched to a gene: 15. Germline V lookup: CDR1 LNHNV, CDR2 YYDKDF (reference sequence). The CDR3 extends over 16 amino acids. CDR3 in DNA: TGTGCCACCACACAATCTCCCGGGGCAGGGGGCAATGAGCAGTTCTTC. Protein product: CATTQSPGAGGNEQFF.

This chain uses TRBV9 with TRBJ2-3; 8 bases are a match to TRBD2. This CDR3 has 15 amino acids. V lost 4 bases and J lost 1; bases outside the gene matches: 5. CDR1 and CDR2 from the germline V gene are SGDLS and YYNGEE. CDR3 in DNA: TGTGCCAGCAGCACCGGACTAGCTGGCACAGATACGCAGTATTTT. Translated: CASSTGLAGTDTQYF.

The chain uses TRBV14 and TRBJ1-1, with TRBD1 identical over 8 bases. CDR1 is SGHDN and CDR2 is FVKESK in the germline V gene. The CDR3 extends over 17 amino acids. V was pared by 1 base and J by 1 base, with 8 bases of the junction left unmatched. Here the CDR3 DNA reads TGTGCCAGCAGCCAAGTCTCCCCGGGACAGGAGAACACTGAAGCTTTCTTT. The encoded protein is CASSQVSPGQENTEAFF.

J is TRBJ1-1 and V is TRBV4-1, with D unresolved. CDR3 length: 12 residues. Germline V gene sequence: CDR1 MGHRA, CDR2 YSYEKL. The germline V and J ends were trimmed by 3 bases and 5 bases, with 7 bases remaining between them. The CDR3 region is CASSQRETEAFF. The CDR3 bases are TGCGCCAGCAGCCAGCGGGAGACTGAAGCTTTCTTT.

This clone was seen only once. This chain joins TRBV5-4 and TRBJ2-1, with 9 nucleotides matching TRBD1. The CDR3 is made up of 13 amino acids. Per the germline V gene, CDR1 is SGHNT and CDR2 is YYREEE (reference sequence). V shed 5 bases and J 7 bases; nucleotides not matched to a gene: 4. The chain's CDR3 is CASRRDRVNEQFF. For the CDR3, the DNA is TGTGCCAGCAGGCGGGACAGGGTAAATGAGCAGTTCTTC.

The rearrangement uses TRBV5-5 and TRBJ2-7; 9 bases are a match to TRBD2. Looked up from germline, CDR1 is SGHKS and CDR2 is YYEKEE (reference sequence). Trimming removed 4 bases from V and 6 bases from J; junction bases left unmatched: 14. This CDR3 comprises 16 residues. The CDR3, as DNA: TGTGCCAGCAGCCAGGAGCGGGGGGCGTTTTTTGGCGAGCAGTACTTC. Translating gives CASSQERGAFFGEQYF.

The gene calls are TRBV5-1 and TRBJ1-4; 8 bases line up with TRBD1. Germline V gives CDR1 SGHRS, CDR2 YFSETQ. V trimming: 4 bases; J trimming: 0 bases; junction bases outside the gene matches: 2. This CDR3 has 15 amino acids. The CDR3 DNA is TGCGCCAGCAGCCCGGGACAGGCAACTAATGAAAAACTGTTTTTT. Translated, it gives CASSPGQATNEKLFF.

The gene calls are TRBV28 and TRBJ2-7; D unresolved. The CDR3 is 17 residues long. CDR1 and CDR2 (germline): MDHEN, SYDVKM. Trimming left V 3 bases short and J 3 bases short, with 21 bases between. The CDR3 DNA sequence: TGTGCCAGCAGTTTTTTGAGCTACTCGGACCGAAACTACGAGCAGTACTTC. It translates to CASSFLSYSDRNYEQYF.

The V call is TRBV2, the J call TRBJ1-1; D call uncertain. CDR1 and CDR2 (germline): SNHLY, FYNNEI. V lost 5 bases and J lost 7, with 17 bases in between. CDR3 length: 14 residues. As DNA, the CDR3 is TGTGCCAGCAGTTCTGGCGGGTCGGCCGGTGAAGCTTTCTTT. Protein: CASSSGGSAGEAFF.

The chain couples TRBV5-4 to TRBJ2-7; 7 nucleotides align to TRBD1. V lost 5 bases to trimming and J lost 3 bases; unmatched junction nucleotides: 8. The CDR3 is made up of 14 amino acids. Germline V gene lookup returns CDR1 SGHNT and CDR2 YYREEE (reference sequence). The CDR3 DNA reads TGTGCCAGCAGAAGGAACAGGGGTGACTACGAGCAGTACTTC. Translating gives CASRRNRGDYEQYF.

The count of this clone is one. The chain combines TRBV14 with TRBJ1-1; unclear D gene. The CDR3 runs to 16 residues. Deletions cut 1 base from V and 4 bases from J, with 16 bases between. CDR1 is SGHDN, CDR2 FVKESK, per germline. CDR3 nucleotide sequence: TGTGCCAGCAGCCAAGGGGTGACGAGGGCGAGCACTGAAGCTTTCTTT. Translating gives CASSQGVTRASTEAFF.

Details on this clone: The same CDR3 arises from other DNA sequences in this sample as well. The chain couples TRBV7-9 to TRBJ1-3; D uncertain. V was cut by 5 bases and J by 4 bases, with 3 bases left in between. The CDR3 has 11 residues. Germline assignment: CDR1 SEHNR and CDR2 FQNEAQ (reference sequence). DNA for the CDR3: TGTGCCAGCAGCGCCGGAAACACCATATATTTT. It is translated as CASSAGNTIYF.